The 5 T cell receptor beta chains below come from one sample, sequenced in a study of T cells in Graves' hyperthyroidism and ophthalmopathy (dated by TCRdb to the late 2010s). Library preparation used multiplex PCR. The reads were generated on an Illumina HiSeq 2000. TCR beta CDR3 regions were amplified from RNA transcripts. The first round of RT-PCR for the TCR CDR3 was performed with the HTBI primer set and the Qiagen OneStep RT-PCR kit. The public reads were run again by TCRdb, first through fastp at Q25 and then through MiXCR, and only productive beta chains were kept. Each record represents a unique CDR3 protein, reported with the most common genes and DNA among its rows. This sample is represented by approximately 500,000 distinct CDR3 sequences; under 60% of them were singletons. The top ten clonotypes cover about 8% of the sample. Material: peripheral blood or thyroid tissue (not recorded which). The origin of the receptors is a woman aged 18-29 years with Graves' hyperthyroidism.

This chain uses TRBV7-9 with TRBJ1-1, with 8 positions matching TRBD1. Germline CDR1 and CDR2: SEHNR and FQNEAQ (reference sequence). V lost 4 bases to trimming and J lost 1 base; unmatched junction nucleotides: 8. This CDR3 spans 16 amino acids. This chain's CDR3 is CASSSRGPGSNTEAFF. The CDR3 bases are TGTGCCAGCAGCTCCAGGGGGCCGGGTTCGAACACTGAAGCTTTCTTT.

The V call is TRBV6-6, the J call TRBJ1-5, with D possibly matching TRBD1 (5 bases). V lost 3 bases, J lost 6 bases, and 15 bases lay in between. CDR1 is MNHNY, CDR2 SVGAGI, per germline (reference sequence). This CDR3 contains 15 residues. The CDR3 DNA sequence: TGTGCCAGCAGTTATTCAGGGCCAGGTCGTCAGCCCCAGCATTTT. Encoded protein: CASSYSGPGRQPQHF.

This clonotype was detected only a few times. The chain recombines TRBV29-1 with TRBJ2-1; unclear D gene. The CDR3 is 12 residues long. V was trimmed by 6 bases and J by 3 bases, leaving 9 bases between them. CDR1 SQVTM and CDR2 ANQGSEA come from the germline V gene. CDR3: CSVKDRYNEQFF. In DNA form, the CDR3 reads TGCAGCGTCAAAGATCGCTACAATGAGCAGTTCTTC.

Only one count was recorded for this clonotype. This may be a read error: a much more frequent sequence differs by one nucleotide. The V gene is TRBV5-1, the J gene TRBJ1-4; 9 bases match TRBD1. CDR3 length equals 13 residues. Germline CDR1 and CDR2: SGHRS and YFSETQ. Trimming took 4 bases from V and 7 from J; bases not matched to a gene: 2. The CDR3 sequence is CASSMTGGEKLFF. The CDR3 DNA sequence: TGCGCCAGCAGCATGACAGGGGGTGAAAAACTGTTTTTT.

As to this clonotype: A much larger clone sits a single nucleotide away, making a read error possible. CDR3 in amino acids: CASSTQTGGNRPQHF. The CDR3 bases are TGTGCCAGCAGTACTCAGACAGGGGGTAATCGGCCCCAGCATTTT. The chain combines TRBV6-1 with TRBJ1-5; 9 bases fit TRBD1. The CDR3 runs to 15 residues. Germline V gene sequence: CDR1 MNHNS, CDR2 SASEGT.